This T cell receptor beta chain was profiled in a study of T-cell reconstitution after alpha-beta-depleted transplantation in children (dated by TCRdb to the mid-2010s). Regarding the complete study: The study quantitatively tracked T-cell immune reconstitution after TCRalphabeta/CD19-depleted allogeneic hematopoietic cell transplantation in children using TCR repertoire profiling. The study at large found these results: The frequencies of hyperexpanded clones fell over the following months, and after one year, T-cell counts and TCRbeta diversity were mostly attributed to newly produced T cells. Apparently early alphabetaT-cell count recovery about two months after transplant reportedly relied on only several hundred rapidly expanded clones derived from non-depleted graft cells. In some patients, the high TCRbeta diversity seen at day 60 was put down to recipient T cells and intrathymic progenitors that had survived conditioning.

Concerning this clonotype itself: Its target antigen remains unknown. No much larger clone exists at a distance of one base, and base qualities are not known.

This sample's treatment or condition label indicates: allogeneic hematopoietic cell transplantation with graft depleted of TCRalphabeta T cells and CD19 B cells. TCRalphabeta/CD19-depleted allogeneic hematopoietic cell grafts were given to the transplant recipients, all of whom were children. Receptors were amplified or captured by PCR. This sample was sequenced with an Illumina HiSeq 2500. To normalize quantification of the TCRbeta repertoire, the TCR libraries were built with molecular barcoding that relied on unique molecular identifiers. Using fastp at Q25 and MiXCR, TCRdb reprocessed the public reads and kept productive beta chains. Rows are combined by CDR3 protein, so each entry shows the most common genes and DNA. Counted in this sample were just under 250,000 distinct CDR3 sequences; about 25% of them appeared once. The ten largest clonotypes hold approximately 2.5% of the sample. This sequence was found in a girl aged 2-9 years with Fanconi anemia, due to receive a stem cell transplant. Sample: PBMCs, taken before TCRalphabeta/CD19-depleted stem cell transplant.

The CDR3 region: CASSYDGQGFSSGRAISYNEQFF. At the DNA level, the sequence is TGTGCCAGCAGCTACGACGGACAGGGTTTCTCTAGCGGGAGGGCCATATCCTACAATGAGCAGTTCTTC. The V and J genes are TRBV7-2 and TRBJ2-1; 12 middle bases align to TRBD2. The CDR3 numbers 23 residues from cysteine through phenylalanine. Only the CDR3 DNA is retained, 69 bases long and in frame from the first base. Germline trimming: 4 bases from V, 1 base from J; junction bases outside gene matches: 23. The CDR1 and CDR2 encoded by the germline V gene are SGHTA and FQGNSA. The entire variable domain, with the stretches around the CDR3 drawn from the reference TRBV7-2 and TRBJ2-1 proteins, is GAGVSQSPSNKVTEKGKDVELRCDPISGHTALYWYRQSLGQGLEFLIYFQGNSAPDKSGLPSDRFSAERTGGSVSTLTIQRTQQEDSAVYLCASSYDGQGFSSGRAISYNEQFFGPGTRLTVL.